This TCR beta chain derives from a study of CD8+ T cells in alopecia areata. Study overall: Scoring of treated patients' severity used the percentage of affected scalp area. General observations from the study: Expanded CD8+ clones among the top 100, as well as scalp clonality, were significantly decreased by tofacitinib. While patients received tofacitinib, many expanded lesional clones remained present in scalp and blood. Resident alphabeta T-cell populations of normal skin are likewise subject to sequencing in scalp samples.

Stated treatment: oral pan-JAK inhibitor, 5-10 mg twice daily. Sequencing relied on a cDNA template that was reverse transcribed from extracted RNA. The assay was immunoSEQ multiplex PCR, and TCRdb's table has in-frame clones only and misses some. The data show fewer than 150,000 clones, approximately 59% seen once. Points on this clone: What it binds is not known.

The TCR comes from a human donor with alopecia areata. The specimen was CD8+ T cells sorted from blood, collected at week 4, from a patient treated with tofacitinib.

CDR3: CASSPRDKAEAFF. The CDR3 DNA follows: TGTGCCAGCTCACCCCGGGACAAGGCTGAAGCTTTCTTT. V and J are TRBV18 and TRBJ1-1; TRBD1 is a possible D gene (6 bases). Trimming left V 3 bases short and J 6 bases short, with 11 bases between. Germline CDR1 and CDR2: KGHSH and LQKENI. The CDR3 extends over 13 amino acids.